The source of this T cell receptor beta chain is a study of T-cell memory formation after mild COVID-19. There are a few counts of this clonotype. The CDR3 extends over 16 amino acids. Germline values: CDR1 SNHLY, CDR2 FYNNEI. V dropped 6 bases and J dropped 5; count of bases not matched to a gene: 8. A single record per CDR3 protein comes from TCRdb applying MiXCR to the 5' RACE reads. Among 550,000 to 600,000 distinct CDR3 sequences listed, around 16% were seen once. The sequencing sample was made of PBMCs or a T cell subset sorted from them (not recorded which). The clonotype originates from an adult woman who had mild COVID-19 (a few samples of this study predate the infection). Cell type and time point are not known. This chain joins TRBV2 and TRBJ2-2, with TRBD2 matching over 11 bases. CDR3 DNA: TGTGCCAGCAGAGCGATAGCGGGAGGGTGGACCGGGGAGCTGTTTTTT. The encoded protein is CASRAIAGGWTGELFF.